These 9 T cell receptor beta chains originate from one sample sequenced in a study of blood T cell repertoires in COVID-19. The data were produced by immunoSEQ multiplex PCR, yet TCRdb's version contains in-frame clones alone and is incomplete. The sample holds 200,000 to 250,000 clones, approximately 84% seen once. The sequenced sample consisted of peripheral blood. The source of these receptors is an elderly woman with acute or convalescent COVID-19.

The genes are TRBV20-1 and TRBJ2-7; D remains unclear. With 8 bases removed from V and 4 bases from J, the gap between germline ends came to 12 bases. This CDR3 region has 11 residues. CDR1 DFQATT and CDR2 SNEGSKA come from the germline V gene (reference sequence). The CDR3: CSPLNLYEQYF. The CDR3 bases are TGCAGTCCGTTAAACCTATACGAGCAGTACTTC.

This clone was seen just once. The J gene is TRBJ1-3, the V gene TRBV11-2, with D uncertain. The V end lost 7 bases, the J end lost 1 base, and 11 bases lay between the germline ends. The CDR3 consists of 14 residues. From germline, CDR1 is SGHAT and CDR2 FQNNGV. CDR3 DNA sequence: TGTGCCAGCACCACGACTGGGTCTGGAAACACCATATATTTT. Amino acids: CASTTTGSGNTIYF.

This sequence joins TRBV19 and TRBJ1-2; D gene unclear. This CDR3 is 15 amino acids long. The germline gives CDR1 LNHDA, CDR2 SQIVND (reference sequence). Trimming took off 3 bases at V and 4 bases at J, with 15 bases between the two ends. The CDR3: CASSISGSGGYGYTF. In DNA, the CDR3 is TGTGCCAGTAGTATTAGTGGCTCCGGCGGCTATGGCTACACCTTC. The full variable domain, with the rest looked up from reference TRBV19 and TRBJ1-2, is DGGITQSPKYLFRKEGQNVTLSCEQNLNHDAMYWYRQDPGQGLRLIYYSQIVNDFQKGDIAEGYSVSREKKESFPLTVTSAQKNPTAFYLCASSISGSGGYGYTFGSGTRLTVV.

The rearrangement uses TRBV2 and TRBJ1-2, with a tentative D call TRBD1 (5 bases). The V and J ends lost 2 bases and 14 bases respectively, with 15 bases between them. In germline, CDR1 is SNHLY, CDR2 FYNNEI. The CDR3 is made up of 12 amino acids. CDR3 loop: CASSETGGKGTF. For the CDR3, the DNA is TGTGCCAGCAGTGAAACGGGGGGGAAGGGAACCTTC. The full variable domain, its missing parts supplied by reference TRBV2 and TRBJ1-2, is EPEVTQTPSHQVTQMGQEVILRCVPISNHLYFYWYRQILGQKVEFLVSFYNNEISEKSEIFDDQFSVERPDGSNFTLKIRSTKLEDSAMYFCASSETGGKGTFGSGTRLTVV.

The rearrangement uses TRBV7-9 and TRBJ2-1; 16 positions agree with TRBD2. V lost 5 bases, J lost 9 bases, and 7 bases stayed unmatched. Per germline, CDR1 SEHNR and CDR2 FQNEAQ (reference sequence). There are 16 residues in the CDR3. The CDR3 DNA reads as TGTGCCAGCAGCCAGGGACTAGCGGGAGGGTTGAGTGAGCAGTTCTTC. Amino acid sequence: CASSQGLAGGLSEQFF.

This chain uses TRBV5-1 with TRBJ2-3, with 11 bases that match TRBD2. CDR1 and CDR2 from the germline V gene are SGHRS and YFSETQ. The CDR3 length is 17 residues. With V trimmed by 0 bases and J by 3 bases, 6 bases remained unmatched. The CDR3 nucleotides are TGCGCCAGCAGCTTGGCTAGCGGGAGGCAGGGGACAGATACGCAGTATTTT. The encoded protein is CASSLASGRQGTDTQYF.

The rearrangement uses TRBV29-1 and TRBJ1-1; 7 bases are shared with TRBD1. CDR3 length equals 14 residues. Germline V gives CDR1 SQVTM, CDR2 ANQGSEA. The J segment lost 1 base and the V segment lost 6 bases, leaving 8 bases of the junction unmatched. The CDR3 region is CSVRQGSSNTEAFF. Here the CDR3 DNA reads TGCAGCGTGAGACAGGGTTCGTCGAACACTGAAGCTTTCTTT.

This clone was picked up one time. The V and J genes are TRBV29-1 and TRBJ1-1; no reliable D call. The V and J ends lost 1 base and 0 bases respectively, with 6 bases between them. The CDR3 spans 13 residues. Germline loops: CDR1 SQVTM, CDR2 ANQGSEA. The CDR3: CSVEGQMNTEAFF. DNA of the CDR3: TGCAGCGTTGAAGGACAAATGAACACTGAAGCTTTCTTT.

CDR3 sequence (DNA): TGTGCCACCACGTCACTAGCGGGGACCTACAATGAGCAGTTCTTC. Translation gives CATTSLAGTYNEQFF. The chain combines TRBV6-5 with TRBJ2-1; the match to TRBD2 covers 10 bases. The V gene's germline CDR1 is MNHEY and CDR2 SVGAGI. This CDR3 comprises 15 residues. The J segment lost 2 bases and the V segment lost 10 bases, leaving 8 bases of the junction unmatched.